The entry below gives a single T cell receptor (beta chain) sequence along with its context. V was cut by 4 bases and J by 6 bases, with 13 bases left in between. The CDR3 length is 13 residues. From germline, CDR1 is SGHRS and CDR2 YFSETQ. Repertoires were generated with immunoSEQ multiplex PCR, while TCRdb's copy carries only in-frame clones and drops some. The data show nearly 110,000 clones, just under 95% seen once. This specimen comes from a study of T cell changes during pregnancy in multiple sclerosis. The sequence was collected from a female donor with multiple sclerosis, enrolled in a pregnancy study. The chain links TRBV5-1 to TRBJ1-1; possibly TRBD1 for D (5 bases). This specimen consisted of peripheral blood, obtained after pregnancy. CDR3 sequence reads: CASSGADLSEAFF. In DNA form, the CDR3 reads TGCGCCAGCAGCGGGGCGGACCTGTCTGAAGCTTTCTTT.